One T cell receptor beta chain is described in this entry. This sample was taken from a study of blood T cell repertoires in COVID-19. Source study methods: Nucleated cell counts were estimated from reference gene primer amplification. Profiled with immunoSEQ multiplex PCR; TCRdb holds only in-frame clones, not every one. D and trimming were read from the DNA, whereas the V and J calls and clone size are those reported in that table. The sample shows roughly 500,000 clones, 89% of them seen only once. This CDR3 comprises 14 residues. CDR1 SGHRS and CDR2 YFSETQ come from the germline V gene. V shed 4 bases and J shed 4 bases, with 12 bases lying between them.

The V and J genes are TRBV5-1 and TRBJ2-1; D might be TRBD2 (6 bases). The source of this sequence is a man aged 18 to 29 with COVID-19, enrolled during active disease. Sequenced sample: peripheral blood. CDR3 sequence (DNA): TGCGCCAGCAGCCTGGAGGGAGTTTACAATGAGCAGTTCTTC. This codes for CASSLEGVYNEQFF.